Ten or more counts support the clone carrying this T cell receptor (beta chain). Its specificity is not known. The sample holds other DNA sequences that translate to the same CDR3. Expressed TCRB transcripts were sequenced because the isolated RNA had all been reverse transcribed beforehand. The table came from immunoSEQ multiplex PCR; TCRdb's copy has only in-frame clones and leaves some out. Among 300,000 to 400,000 clones listed, roughly a tenth were seen once. This entry comes from a study of beta chain features in type 1 diabetes. As for the study in general: Researchers looked at fewer than 110 million sorted cells across all samples. Notes on the study in general: In all four CD4+ subsets, TCRB CDR3 length was significantly, moderately reduced in type 1 diabetes.

The sequence was obtained from a man aged 25-45 years with type 1 diabetes. The specimen sequenced was central memory CD4+ T cells from blood.

DNA of the CDR3: TGTGCCAGCAGTGAAGATCAGGGTTCGAATCAGCCCCAGCATTTT. This sequence encodes CASSEDQGSNQPQHF. The chain combines TRBV2 with TRBJ1-5, with D possibly matching TRBD1 (5 bases). V was pared by 1 base and J by 4 bases, with 11 bases between. Per the germline V gene, CDR1 is SNHLY and CDR2 is FYNNEI. The CDR3 consists of 15 residues.